Following are 11 T cell receptor beta chains from one sample sequenced in a study of PD-1 blockade in classical Hodgkin lymphoma. Some clones are missing from TCRdb's copy, which holds only in-frame ones; the method was immunoSEQ multiplex PCR. The repertoire consists of just under 30,000 clones, with about 85% occurring once and the leading ten covering 2% to 2.5%. All the patients suffered relapse after autologous stem cell transplantation, and brentuximab vedotin exposure differed. With magnetic negative selection, CD4+ T cells were purified from PBMCs that had been thawed. Sequences were derived from CD4+ T cells from blood, sampled at baseline. These receptors all stem from a human donor with classical Hodgkin lymphoma.

V gene TRBV7-9 combines with J gene TRBJ1-1; weak D call: TRBD1 (6 bases). Germline V CDR1 and CDR2: SEHNR, FQNEAQ (reference sequence). The V end was cut by 6 bases, the J end by 6 bases, with 20 bases between. The CDR3 length is 15 residues. The CDR3 reads CASSETRGSFAEAFF. The CDR3 nucleotides read TGTGCCAGCAGTGAAACAAGGGGGTCTTTCGCTGAAGCTTTCTTT.

The chain has TRBV5-1 and TRBJ2-2, with D perhaps matching TRBD1 or TRBD2 (5 bases each). This CDR3 has 14 amino acids. Trimming shortened V by 4 bases and J by 0 bases, and 7 bases separated the two germline ends. CDR1 is SGHRS, CDR2 YFSETQ, per germline. CDR3 DNA: TGCGCCAGCAGCCCGGGGCCGAACACCGGGGAGCTGTTTTTT. As protein: CASSPGPNTGELFF.

The chain employs TRBV4-3 and TRBJ1-5; a weak D match, TRBD1 (5 bases). This CDR3 comprises 21 residues. Looked up from germline, CDR1 is LGHNA and CDR2 is YSLEER. V lost 0 bases and J lost 2, with 26 bases in between. CDR3 bases: TGCGCCAGCAGCCAAGATCGAGTTACCGACCAGCCGGGACGGCGCAATCAGCCCCAGCATTTT. This translates into CASSQDRVTDQPGRRNQPQHF.

Of note for this clone: One end of the junction is discordant with germline, which a read error may explain. The chain has TRBV7-7 and TRBJ2-5; 7 positions match TRBD2. The CDR3 runs to 13 residues. Germline CDR1 reads SSHAT; CDR2 reads FNYEAQ (reference sequence). The CDR3 loop is CASSSTSQETQYF. The CDR3 DNA sequence: TGTGCTAGCAGCTCGACTAGCCAGGAGACCCAGTACTTC.

This chain connects TRBV6-1 to TRBJ1-5; D gene ambiguous. Germline CDR1 is MNHNS and CDR2 is SASEGT. The V end was cut by 2 bases, the J end by 9 bases, with 14 bases between. The CDR3 totals 14 residues. This chain's CDR3 is CASSESGGLSPQHF. In DNA form, the CDR3 reads TGTGCCAGCAGTGAAAGTGGCGGGTTATCGCCCCAGCATTTT.

The rearrangement joins TRBV4-1 to TRBJ1-1; D is possibly TRBD1 (5 bases). V was trimmed by 1 base and J by 1 base, leaving 16 bases between them. The CDR3 runs to 17 residues. The germline gives CDR1 MGHRA, CDR2 YSYEKL. The CDR3 loop is CASSQAGKGRGNTEAFF. DNA of the CDR3: TGCGCCAGCAGCCAAGCGGGAAAGGGACGGGGGAACACTGAAGCTTTCTTT.

The chain carries TRBV20-1 and TRBJ1-1; no definite D call. In germline, CDR1 is DFQATT, CDR2 SNEGSKA (reference sequence). The length of the CDR3 is 10 residues. V lost 1 base to trimming and J lost 11 bases, with 8 bases between them. CDR3 nucleotides: TGCAGTGCTAGAGCCTCCGAGGCTTTCTTT. This encodes CSARASEAFF.

The rearrangement uses TRBV7-9 and TRBJ1-2; 7 bases map to TRBD1. Germline V gene sequence: CDR1 SEHNR, CDR2 FQNEAQ (reference sequence). V lost 1 base, J lost 4 bases, and 3 bases stayed unmatched. The CDR3 spans 14 residues. The CDR3 is CASSLGQGSYGYTF. The CDR3 DNA follows: TGTGCCAGCAGCTTAGGACAGGGAAGCTATGGCTACACCTTC.

V and J are TRBV6-4 and TRBJ2-5; D may be TRBD2 (6 bases). Trimming cost V 6 bases and J 2 bases, with 19 bases left between them. There are 16 residues in the CDR3. Per germline, CDR1 MRHNA and CDR2 SNTAGT. CDR3 in DNA: TGTGCCAGCAGCGACGGGTGGCTAGCGCAACAAGAGACCCAGTACTTC. Translation gives CASSDGWLAQQETQYF.

The genes are TRBV28 and TRBJ1-4, with 9 bases lining up with TRBD1. V dropped 5 bases and J dropped 10; count of bases not matched to a gene: 5. The CDR3 runs to 13 residues. Germline V lookup: CDR1 MDHEN, CDR2 SYDVKM. CDR3 DNA: TGTGCCAGCAGTCTGGGACAGGGCGGAAAACTGTTTTTT. Residues: CASSLGQGGKLFF.

This chain uses TRBV5-8 with TRBJ2-2; no definite D call. Looked up from germline, CDR1 is SGHTS and CDR2 is YDEGEE. This CDR3 is built from 15 residues. V shed 6 bases and J shed 7 bases, with 19 bases lying between them. The CDR3 loop reads CASTFPKVGGGELFF. In DNA form, the CDR3 reads TGTGCCAGCACCTTCCCGAAAGTAGGCGGCGGGGAGCTGTTTTTT.